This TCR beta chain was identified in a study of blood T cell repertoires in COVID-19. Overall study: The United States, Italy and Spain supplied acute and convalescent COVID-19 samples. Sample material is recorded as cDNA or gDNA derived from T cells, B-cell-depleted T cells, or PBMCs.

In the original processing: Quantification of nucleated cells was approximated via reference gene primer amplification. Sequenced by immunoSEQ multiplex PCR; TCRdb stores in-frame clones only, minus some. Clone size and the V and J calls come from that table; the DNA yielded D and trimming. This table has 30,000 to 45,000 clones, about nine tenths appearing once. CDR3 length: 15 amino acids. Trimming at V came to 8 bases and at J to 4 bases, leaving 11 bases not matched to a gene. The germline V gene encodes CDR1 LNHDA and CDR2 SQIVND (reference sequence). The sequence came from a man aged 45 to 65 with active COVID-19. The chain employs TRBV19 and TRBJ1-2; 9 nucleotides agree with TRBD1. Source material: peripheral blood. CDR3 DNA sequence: TGTGCCAGTTCCGACAGGGGGTCAACCAGCTATGGCTACACCTTC. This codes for CASSDRGSTSYGYTF.